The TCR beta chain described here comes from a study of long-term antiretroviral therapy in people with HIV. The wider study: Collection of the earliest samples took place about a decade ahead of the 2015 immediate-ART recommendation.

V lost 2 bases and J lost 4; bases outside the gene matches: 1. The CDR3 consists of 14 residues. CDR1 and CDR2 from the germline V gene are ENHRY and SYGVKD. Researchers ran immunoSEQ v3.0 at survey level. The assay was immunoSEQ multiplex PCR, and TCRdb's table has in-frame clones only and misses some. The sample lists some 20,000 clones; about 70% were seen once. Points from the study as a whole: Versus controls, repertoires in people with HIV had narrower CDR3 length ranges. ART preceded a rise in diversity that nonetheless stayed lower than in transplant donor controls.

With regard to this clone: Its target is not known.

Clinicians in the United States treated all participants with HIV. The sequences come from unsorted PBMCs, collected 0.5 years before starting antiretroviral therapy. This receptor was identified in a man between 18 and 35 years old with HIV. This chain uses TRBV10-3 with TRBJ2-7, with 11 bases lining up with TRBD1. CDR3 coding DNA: TGTGCCATCAGTGAGGGACAGGGGGCTTACGAGCAGTACTTC. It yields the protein CAISEGQGAYEQYF.